The rows below give T cell receptor beta chains drawn from one sample of a study of Graves' ophthalmopathy and Graves' hyperthyroidism. MiXCR, applied by TCRdb to the multiplex PCR reads, yields one record per CDR3 protein. Among around 590,000 distinct CDR3 sequences listed, under 40% were seen once. The sequencing input was peripheral blood or thyroid tissue (not recorded which). All receptors come from an adult man with Graves' hyperthyroidism. Each CDR3 is given without its conserved first and last residue.

>TRBJ2-6|12|TRBV9
ASSVNGGAYVLT
>TRBJ1-5|13|TRBV19
ASNEFRQYNQPQH
>TRBJ2-7|11|TRBV7-8
ASSLVDNHEQY
>TRBJ1-5|12|TRBV12-3/TRBV12-4
ASSFRDSNQPQH
>TRBJ1-1|13|TRBV2
ASSAFSYSWTEAF
>TRBJ2-2|11|TRBV7-3
ASSRASADELF
>TRBJ2-5|16|TRBV20-1
SATGTGIFGADQETQY
>TRBJ1-2|15|TRBV6-5
ASSYSVGGGSNYGYT
>TRBJ1-5|13|TRBV6-6
ASSDSTLSNQPQH
>TRBJ2-5|10|TRBV7-9
ASSSLAETQY
>TRBJ1-1|13|TRBV9
ASSTLRTGNTEAF
>TRBJ1-1|10|TRBV10-3
AISESTVGSF
>TRBJ2-7|10|TRBV29-1
SVRQGAHEQY
>TRBJ2-7|11|TRBV10-3
AISDFIFYEQY
>TRBJ1-1|14|TRBV5-1
ASSLVSGRGNTEAF
>TRBJ2-3|12|TRBV20-1
SAKPAGSTDTQY
>TRBJ2-7|18|TRBV9
ASSVELSGTSGGEAYEQY